This TCR beta chain was recorded in a study of T cells after posttransplantation cyclophosphamide. Overall study results and limits: Blood and skin or GI T cell repertoires showed limited TRB overlap.

TCRdb keeps only in-frame clones here, not all; method: immunoSEQ multiplex PCR. Of about 15,000 clones detected, roughly 80% appear once; the ten largest clones hold around 1.2%. This clone turned up a few times. Antigen specificity is unknown. CDR3 length: 16 residues. From germline, CDR1 is KGHSH and CDR2 LQKENI. V was clipped by 0 bases and J by 5 bases, with 14 bases between them. This TCR came from a man aged 50 to 60. The chain joins TRBV18 to TRBJ1-5, with D possibly being TRBD1 (6 bases). The source material was memory CD4+ T cells sorted from PBMCs. CDR3 in DNA: TGTGCCAGCTCACCACCTGGGGGGGCTGGGGATCAGCCCCAGCATTTT. The encoded protein is CASSPPGGAGDQPQHF.